What follows is one T cell receptor (beta chain) and its context. Its antigen is not identified. This specimen belongs to a study of shared clonotypes between healthy human individuals. Study findings and constraints: Sorted-subset sequencing, rarefaction showed, was incomplete despite large depth. The sharing of 4% to 5.5% of naive CD4 clonotypes was seen across several donors.

The assay was immunoSEQ multiplex PCR, and TCRdb's table has in-frame clones only and misses some. The repertoire holds roughly 500,000 clones, roughly 95% seen once, with approximately 0.067% in the top ten. CDR1 and CDR2 (germline): MNHEY, SVGAGI. The V and J ends lost 0 bases and 12 bases respectively, with 14 bases between them. The CDR3 length is 14 residues. The chain couples TRBV6-5 to TRBJ1-4, with D possibly matching TRBD1 (5 bases). The sequence derives from a young woman in good health. Input material: naive CD4+ T cells sorted from blood. The subset here: CD45RA+ positively selected. CDR3 DNA sequence: TGTGCCAGCAGTTACTCGAAAGTAAGGGGCCAACTGTTTTTT. Protein sequence: CASSYSKVRGQLFF.